This TCR beta chain was sequenced in a study of OX40 agonist ivuxolimab in advanced cancers. Data came from immunoSEQ multiplex PCR; TCRdb stores just in-frame clones and leaves some out. The sample holds about 16,000 clones, about 86% seen once. Looked up from germline, CDR1 is SNHLY and CDR2 is FYNNEI. The germline V and J ends were trimmed by 5 bases and 4 bases, with 17 bases remaining between them. This CDR3 is built from 15 residues. The clonotype comes from an adult with an advanced solid tumor such as melanoma, head and neck, liver or kidney cancer. The chain has TRBV2 and TRBJ1-2; perhaps TRBD1 as D (6 bases). This specimen consisted of CD4+ or CD8+ T cells sorted from blood, obtained in a trial of the OX40 agonist ivuxolimab. This CDR3 reads CASSFESTGTYGYTF. The CDR3, as DNA: TGTGCCAGCAGTTTTGAATCTACAGGGACCTATGGCTACACCTTC.